This TCR beta chain was obtained from a study of blood T cell repertoires in COVID-19. Turning to the study itself: COVID-19 samples, acute and convalescent, were from the United States, Italy and Spain. T cells, B-cell-depleted T cells, or PBMCs provided the cDNA or gDNA that served as material.

Per the authors' pipeline: Amplification of reference gene primers provided the estimated nucleated cell counts. Method: immunoSEQ multiplex PCR; TCRdb's copy keeps in-frame clones and lacks some. V, J and clone size reflect that table, while D and trimming were determined from the DNA. The table shows some 74,000 clones, with around 86% occurring only once. V dropped 6 bases and J dropped 6; count of bases not matched to a gene: 10. The germline V gene encodes CDR1 SQVTM and CDR2 ANQGSEA. The CDR3 totals 14 residues. This clone was observed a single time. What was sequenced was peripheral blood. The rearrangement joins TRBV29-1 to TRBJ2-1; 8 positions agree with TRBD2. This clonotype was obtained from a middle-aged man with active COVID-19. The CDR3 loop is CSVQRLAGSNEQFF. The CDR3 bases are TGCAGCGTCCAACGGCTAGCGGGTAGCAATGAGCAGTTCTTC.